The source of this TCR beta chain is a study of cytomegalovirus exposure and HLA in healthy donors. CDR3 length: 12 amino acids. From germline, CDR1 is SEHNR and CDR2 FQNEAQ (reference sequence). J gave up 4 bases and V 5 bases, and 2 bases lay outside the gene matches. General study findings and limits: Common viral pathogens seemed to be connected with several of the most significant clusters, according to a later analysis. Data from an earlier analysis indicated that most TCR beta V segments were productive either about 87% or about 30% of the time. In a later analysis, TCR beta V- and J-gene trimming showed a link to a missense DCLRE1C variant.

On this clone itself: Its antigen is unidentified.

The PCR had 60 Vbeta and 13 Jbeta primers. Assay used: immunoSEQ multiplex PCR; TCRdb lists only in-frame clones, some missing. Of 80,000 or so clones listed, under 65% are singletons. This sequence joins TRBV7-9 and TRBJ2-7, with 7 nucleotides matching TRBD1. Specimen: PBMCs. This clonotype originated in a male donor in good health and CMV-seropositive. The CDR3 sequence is CASSRTGYEQYF. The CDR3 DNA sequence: TGTGCCAGCAGCCGGACAGGTTACGAGCAGTACTTC.